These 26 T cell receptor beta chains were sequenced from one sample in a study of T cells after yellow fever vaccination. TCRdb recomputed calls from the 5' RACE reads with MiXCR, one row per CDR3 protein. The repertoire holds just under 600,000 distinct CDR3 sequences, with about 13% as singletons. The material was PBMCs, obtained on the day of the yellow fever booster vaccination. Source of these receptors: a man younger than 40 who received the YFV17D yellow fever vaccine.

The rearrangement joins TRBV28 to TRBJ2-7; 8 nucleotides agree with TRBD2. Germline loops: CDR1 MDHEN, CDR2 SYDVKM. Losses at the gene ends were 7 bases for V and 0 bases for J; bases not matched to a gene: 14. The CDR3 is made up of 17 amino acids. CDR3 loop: CASTAYWTSHSSYEQYF. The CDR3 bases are TGTGCCAGCACCGCCTACTGGACTAGCCATAGCTCCTACGAGCAGTACTTC.

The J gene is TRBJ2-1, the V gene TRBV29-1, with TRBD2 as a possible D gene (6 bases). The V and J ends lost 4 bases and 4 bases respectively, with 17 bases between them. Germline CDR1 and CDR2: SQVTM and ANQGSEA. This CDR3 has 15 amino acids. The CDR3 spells CSVVSRGRLYNEQFF. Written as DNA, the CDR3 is TGCAGCGTTGTATCTCGGGGGAGGTTATACAATGAGCAGTTCTTC.

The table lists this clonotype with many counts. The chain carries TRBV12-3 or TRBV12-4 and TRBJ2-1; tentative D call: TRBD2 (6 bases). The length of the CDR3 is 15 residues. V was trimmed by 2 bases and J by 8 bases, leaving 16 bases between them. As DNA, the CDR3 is TGTGCCAGCAGTTTAATGGGAGGTCAGGGCGATGAGCAGTTCTTC. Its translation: CASSLMGGQGDEQFF.

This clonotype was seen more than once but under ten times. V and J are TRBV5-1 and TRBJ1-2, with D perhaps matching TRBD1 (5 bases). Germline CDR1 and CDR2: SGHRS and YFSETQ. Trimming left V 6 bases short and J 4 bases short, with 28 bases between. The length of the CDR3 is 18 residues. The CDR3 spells CASTTSGGVAGKGYGYTF. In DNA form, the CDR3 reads TGCGCCAGCACCACTTCGGGGGGTGTGGCAGGGAAGGGCTATGGCTACACCTTC.

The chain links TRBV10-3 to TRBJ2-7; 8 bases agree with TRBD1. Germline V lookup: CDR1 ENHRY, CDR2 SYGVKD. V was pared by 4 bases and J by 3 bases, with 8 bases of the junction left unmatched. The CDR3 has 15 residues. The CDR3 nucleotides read TGTGCCATCAGTGCCTTGACAGGGGATTACTACGAGCAGTACTTC. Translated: CAISALTGDYYEQYF.

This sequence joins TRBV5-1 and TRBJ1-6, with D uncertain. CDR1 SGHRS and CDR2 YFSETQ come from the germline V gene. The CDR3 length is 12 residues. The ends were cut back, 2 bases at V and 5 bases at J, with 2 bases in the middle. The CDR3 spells CASSFDNSPLHF. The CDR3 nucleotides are TGCGCCAGCAGCTTTGATAATTCACCCCTCCACTTT.

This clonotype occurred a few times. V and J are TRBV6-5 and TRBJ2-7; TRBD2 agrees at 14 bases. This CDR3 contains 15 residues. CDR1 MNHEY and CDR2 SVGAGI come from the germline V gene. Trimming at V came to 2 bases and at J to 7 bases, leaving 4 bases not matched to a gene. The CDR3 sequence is CASSYTRTSGGEQYF. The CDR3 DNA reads TGTGCCAGCAGTTACACACGGACTAGCGGGGGGGAGCAGTACTTC.

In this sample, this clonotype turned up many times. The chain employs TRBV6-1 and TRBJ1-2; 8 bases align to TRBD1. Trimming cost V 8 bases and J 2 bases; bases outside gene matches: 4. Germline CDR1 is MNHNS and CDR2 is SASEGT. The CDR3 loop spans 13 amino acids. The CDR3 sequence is CASGDRLNYGYTF. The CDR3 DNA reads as TGTGCCAGCGGGGACAGGCTGAACTATGGCTACACCTTC.

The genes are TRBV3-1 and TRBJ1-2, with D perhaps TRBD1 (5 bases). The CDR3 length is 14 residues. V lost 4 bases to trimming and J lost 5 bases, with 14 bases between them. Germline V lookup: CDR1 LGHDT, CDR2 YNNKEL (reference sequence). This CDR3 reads CASSPGPGGYGYTF. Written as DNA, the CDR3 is TGTGCCAGCAGCCCAGGGCCCGGCGGGTATGGCTACACCTTC.

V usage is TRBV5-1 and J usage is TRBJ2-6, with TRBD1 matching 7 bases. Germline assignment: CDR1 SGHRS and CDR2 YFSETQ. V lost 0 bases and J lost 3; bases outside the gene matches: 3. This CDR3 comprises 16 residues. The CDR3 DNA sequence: TGCGCCAGCAGCTTGGCCGGGACAGTTGGGGCCAACGTCCTGACTTTC. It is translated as CASSLAGTVGANVLTF. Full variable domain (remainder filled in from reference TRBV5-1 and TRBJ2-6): KAGVTQTPRYLIKTRGQQVTLSCSPISGHRSVSWYQQTPGQGLQFLFEYFSETQRNKGNFPGRFSGRQFSNSRSEMNVSTLELGDSALYLCASSLAGTVGANVLTFGAGSRLTVL.

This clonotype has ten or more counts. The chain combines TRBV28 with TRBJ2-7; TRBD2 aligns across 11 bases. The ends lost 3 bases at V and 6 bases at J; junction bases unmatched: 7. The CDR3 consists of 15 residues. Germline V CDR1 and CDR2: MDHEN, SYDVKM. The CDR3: CASSFIAGGPGEQYF. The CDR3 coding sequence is TGTGCCAGCAGTTTCATAGCGGGAGGGCCGGGCGAGCAGTACTTC.

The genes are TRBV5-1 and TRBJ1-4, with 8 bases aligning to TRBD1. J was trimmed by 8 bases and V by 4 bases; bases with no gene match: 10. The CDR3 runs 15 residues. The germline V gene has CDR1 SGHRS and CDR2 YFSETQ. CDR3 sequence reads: CASSTGTGGQEKLFF. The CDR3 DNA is TGCGCCAGCAGCACGGGGACAGGAGGTCAAGAAAAACTGTTTTTT.

The DNA for the CDR3 is TGTGCCAGCAGCTTAGTTTCCCCGACCCTCACAGATACGCAGTATTTT. Its translation is CASSLVSPTLTDTQYF. The chain is built from TRBV7-8 and TRBJ2-3; D not certain. The germline V gene has CDR1 SGHVS and CDR2 FQNEAQ. V lost 1 base and J lost 2, with 13 bases in between. The length of the CDR3 is 16 residues.

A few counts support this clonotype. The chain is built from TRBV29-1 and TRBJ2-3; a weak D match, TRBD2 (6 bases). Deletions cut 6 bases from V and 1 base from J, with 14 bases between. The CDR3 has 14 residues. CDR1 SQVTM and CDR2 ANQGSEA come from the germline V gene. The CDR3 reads CSVRDSHRTDTQYF. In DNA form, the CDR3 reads TGCAGCGTCCGGGACTCCCACCGCACAGATACGCAGTATTTT.

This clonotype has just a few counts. Here the CDR3 reads CASSQGLAEVQFF. CDR3 coding DNA: TGTGCCAGCAGCCAAGGCCTAGCAGAGGTGCAGTTCTTC. The chain couples TRBV7-2 to TRBJ2-1, with TRBD2 as a possible D gene (5 bases). CDR1 is SGHTA and CDR2 is FQGNSA in the germline V gene. This CDR3 is 13 amino acids long. V was clipped by 5 bases and J by 12 bases, with 17 bases between them.

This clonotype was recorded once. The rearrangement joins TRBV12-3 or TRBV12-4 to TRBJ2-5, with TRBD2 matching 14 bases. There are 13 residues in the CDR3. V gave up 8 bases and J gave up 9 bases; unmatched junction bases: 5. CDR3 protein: CASRTSGRTAQYF. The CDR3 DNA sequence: TGTGCCAGCCGGACTAGCGGGAGGACGGCCCAGTACTTC.

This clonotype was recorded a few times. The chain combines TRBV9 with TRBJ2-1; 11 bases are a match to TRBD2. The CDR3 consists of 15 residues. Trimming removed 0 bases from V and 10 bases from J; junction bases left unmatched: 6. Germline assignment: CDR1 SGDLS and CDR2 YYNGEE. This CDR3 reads CASSVVSSGRNEQFF. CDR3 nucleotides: TGTGCCAGCAGCGTAGTGTCTAGCGGGAGGAACGAGCAGTTCTTC.

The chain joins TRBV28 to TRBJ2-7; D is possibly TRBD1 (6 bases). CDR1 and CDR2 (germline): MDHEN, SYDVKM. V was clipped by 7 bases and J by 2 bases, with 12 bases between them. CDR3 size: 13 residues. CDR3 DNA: TGTGCCAGCACCACAGGGTTCGCCTACGAGCAGTACTTC. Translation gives CASTTGFAYEQYF.

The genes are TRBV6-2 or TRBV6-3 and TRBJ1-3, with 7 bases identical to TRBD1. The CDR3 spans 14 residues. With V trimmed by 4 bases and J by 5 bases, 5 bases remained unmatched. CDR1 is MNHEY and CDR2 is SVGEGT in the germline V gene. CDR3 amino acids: CASSSGQARNTIYF. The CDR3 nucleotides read TGTGCCAGCAGTTCCGGACAGGCAAGAAACACCATATATTTT.

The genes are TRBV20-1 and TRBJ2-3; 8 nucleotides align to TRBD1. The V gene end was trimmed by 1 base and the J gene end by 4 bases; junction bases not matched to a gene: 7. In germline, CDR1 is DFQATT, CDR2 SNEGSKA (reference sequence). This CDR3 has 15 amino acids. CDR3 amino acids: CSARGSQGAADTQYF. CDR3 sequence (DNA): TGCAGTGCTAGAGGGAGTCAGGGGGCCGCAGATACGCAGTATTTT.

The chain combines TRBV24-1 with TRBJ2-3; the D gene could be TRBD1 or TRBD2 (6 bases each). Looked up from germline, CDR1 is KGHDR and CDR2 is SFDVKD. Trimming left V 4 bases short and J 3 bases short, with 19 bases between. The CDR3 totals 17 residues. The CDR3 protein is CATSEFSGVGATDTQYF. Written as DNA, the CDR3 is TGTGCCACCAGTGAATTTAGCGGAGTGGGGGCAACAGATACGCAGTATTTT.

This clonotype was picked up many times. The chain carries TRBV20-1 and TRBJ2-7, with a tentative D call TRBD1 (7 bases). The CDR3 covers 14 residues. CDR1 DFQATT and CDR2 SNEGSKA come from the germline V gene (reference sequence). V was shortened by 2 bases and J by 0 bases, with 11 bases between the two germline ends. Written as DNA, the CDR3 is TGCAGTGCTAGACGACAGGGACTCTCCTACGAGCAGTACTTC. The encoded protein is CSARRQGLSYEQYF.

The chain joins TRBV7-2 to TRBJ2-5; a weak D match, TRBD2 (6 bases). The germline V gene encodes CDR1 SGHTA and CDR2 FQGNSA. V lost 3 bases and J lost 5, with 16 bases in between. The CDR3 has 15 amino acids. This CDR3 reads CASSFSDGSRETQYF. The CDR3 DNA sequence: TGTGCCAGCAGCTTCAGTGACGGGAGCAGGGAGACCCAGTACTTC.

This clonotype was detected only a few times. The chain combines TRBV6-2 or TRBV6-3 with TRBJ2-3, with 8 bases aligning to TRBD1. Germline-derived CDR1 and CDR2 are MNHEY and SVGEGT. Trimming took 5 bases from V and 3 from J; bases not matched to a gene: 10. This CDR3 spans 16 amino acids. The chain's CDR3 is CASSPAGQGPTDTQYF. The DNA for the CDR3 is TGTGCCAGCAGTCCAGCCGGACAGGGTCCGACAGATACGCAGTATTTT.

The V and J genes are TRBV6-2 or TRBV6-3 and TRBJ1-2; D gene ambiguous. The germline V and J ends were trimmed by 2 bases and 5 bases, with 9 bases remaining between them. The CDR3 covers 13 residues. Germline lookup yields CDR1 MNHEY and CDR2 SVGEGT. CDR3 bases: TGTGCCAGCAGTTACAAGACGAGTTATGGCTACACCTTC. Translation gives CASSYKTSYGYTF.

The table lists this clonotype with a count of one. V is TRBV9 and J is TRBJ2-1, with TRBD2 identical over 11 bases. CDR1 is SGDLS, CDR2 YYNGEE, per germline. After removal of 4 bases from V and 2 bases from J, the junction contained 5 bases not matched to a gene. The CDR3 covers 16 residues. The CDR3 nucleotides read TGTGCCAGCAGCCTAGATAGCGGGAGGGCCTACAATGAGCAGTTCTTC. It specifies CASSLDSGRAYNEQFF.